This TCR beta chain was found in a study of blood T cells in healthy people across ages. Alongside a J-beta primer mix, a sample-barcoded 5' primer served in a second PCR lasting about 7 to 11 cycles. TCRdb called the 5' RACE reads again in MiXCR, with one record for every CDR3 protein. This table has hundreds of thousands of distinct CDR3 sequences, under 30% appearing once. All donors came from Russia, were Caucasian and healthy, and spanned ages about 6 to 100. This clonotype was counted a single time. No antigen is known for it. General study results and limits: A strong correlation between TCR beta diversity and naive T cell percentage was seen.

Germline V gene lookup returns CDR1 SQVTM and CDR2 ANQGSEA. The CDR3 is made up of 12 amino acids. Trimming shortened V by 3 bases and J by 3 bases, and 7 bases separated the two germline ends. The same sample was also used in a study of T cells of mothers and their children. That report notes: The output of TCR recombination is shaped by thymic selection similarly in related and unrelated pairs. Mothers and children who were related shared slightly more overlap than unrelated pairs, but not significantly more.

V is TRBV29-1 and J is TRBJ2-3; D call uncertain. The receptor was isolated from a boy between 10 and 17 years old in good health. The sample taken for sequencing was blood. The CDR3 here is CSVDWQTDTQYF. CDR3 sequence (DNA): TGCAGCGTTGATTGGCAGACAGATACGCAGTATTTT.